This is a list of T cell receptor beta chains from one sample in a study of blood T cell repertoires in COVID-19. The method was immunoSEQ multiplex PCR; TCRdb's version includes in-frame clones alone and lacks a portion of them. The table has about 300,000 clones, roughly 82% seen once. Sample: peripheral blood. The source of these receptors is a woman between 50 and 59 years old with acute or convalescent COVID-19. CDR3s include the opening cysteine and the closing phenylalanine or tryptophan. Size values are once, few and many counts, or a class for expanded clones, and some rows have none.

v_call	clone_size	j_call	cdr3_aa
TRBV24-1	once	TRBJ1-2	CATSGSDRFNYGYTF
TRBV5-1	NA	TRBJ2-7	CASSPEQGGEQYF
TRBV30	NA	TRBJ2-1	CAWSASGRSYNEQFF
TRBV13	once	TRBJ2-2	CASSARDGTGELFF
TRBV5-1	NA	TRBJ1-5	CASSSTGAGQPQHF
TRBV19	NA	TRBJ1-1	CASSIPRAGNVLF
TRBV24-1	NA	TRBJ2-3	CATSDLRGLNQNTQYF
TRBV24-1	NA	TRBJ2-5	CATSAAAGQETQYF
TRBV18	NA	TRBJ1-3	CASSQTDGNTIYF
TRBV5-5	NA	TRBJ1-1	CASSLVDREAEAFF
TRBV6-5	NA	TRBJ2-3	CASSYSPSGSSDTQYF
TRBV29-1	few	TRBJ2-1	CSGGALAGVGNEQFF
TRBV7-6	NA	TRBJ1-4	CASSISTGAGEKLFF
TRBV7-2	NA	TRBJ2-1	CASSLGGFF
TRBV5-4	NA	TRBJ2-1	CASSLGRSSGIYEQFF
TRBV5-1	NA	TRBJ1-4	CASSQGQGASEKLFF
TRBV6-5	NA	TRBJ1-6	CASLSAYNSPLHF
TRBV6-5	NA	TRBJ1-3	CASSPQAPPGNTIYF
TRBV29-1	NA	TRBJ1-6	CSVDGWERNNSPLHF
TRBV7-2	NA	TRBJ2-2	CASSLVVAGELFF
TRBV7-6	NA	TRBJ2-3	CASSRTSTDTQYF
TRBV27	NA	TRBJ1-1	CASSQKPTGGSYTEAFF
TRBV9	NA	TRBJ2-7	CASSVGQGAIRSYEQYF
TRBV6-5	NA	TRBJ1-1	CASARGGRTEAFF
TRBV7-9	NA	TRBJ1-1	CATSVGLNTEAFF
TRBV6-6	NA	TRBJ1-4	CASSYTSQGGEKLFF
TRBV6-6	NA	TRBJ2-3	CASGDTSGRITDTQYF